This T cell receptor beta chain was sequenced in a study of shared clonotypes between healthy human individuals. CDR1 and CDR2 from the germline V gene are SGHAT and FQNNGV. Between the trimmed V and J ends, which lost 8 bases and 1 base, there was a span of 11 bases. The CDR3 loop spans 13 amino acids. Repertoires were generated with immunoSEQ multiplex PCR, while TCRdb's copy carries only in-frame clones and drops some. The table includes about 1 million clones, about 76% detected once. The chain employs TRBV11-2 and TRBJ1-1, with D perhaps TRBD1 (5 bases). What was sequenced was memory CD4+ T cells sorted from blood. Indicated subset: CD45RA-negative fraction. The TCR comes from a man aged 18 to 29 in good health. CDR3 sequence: CASALGGNTEAFF. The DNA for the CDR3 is TGTGCCAGCGCGCTGGGGGGGAACACTGAAGCTTTCTTT.